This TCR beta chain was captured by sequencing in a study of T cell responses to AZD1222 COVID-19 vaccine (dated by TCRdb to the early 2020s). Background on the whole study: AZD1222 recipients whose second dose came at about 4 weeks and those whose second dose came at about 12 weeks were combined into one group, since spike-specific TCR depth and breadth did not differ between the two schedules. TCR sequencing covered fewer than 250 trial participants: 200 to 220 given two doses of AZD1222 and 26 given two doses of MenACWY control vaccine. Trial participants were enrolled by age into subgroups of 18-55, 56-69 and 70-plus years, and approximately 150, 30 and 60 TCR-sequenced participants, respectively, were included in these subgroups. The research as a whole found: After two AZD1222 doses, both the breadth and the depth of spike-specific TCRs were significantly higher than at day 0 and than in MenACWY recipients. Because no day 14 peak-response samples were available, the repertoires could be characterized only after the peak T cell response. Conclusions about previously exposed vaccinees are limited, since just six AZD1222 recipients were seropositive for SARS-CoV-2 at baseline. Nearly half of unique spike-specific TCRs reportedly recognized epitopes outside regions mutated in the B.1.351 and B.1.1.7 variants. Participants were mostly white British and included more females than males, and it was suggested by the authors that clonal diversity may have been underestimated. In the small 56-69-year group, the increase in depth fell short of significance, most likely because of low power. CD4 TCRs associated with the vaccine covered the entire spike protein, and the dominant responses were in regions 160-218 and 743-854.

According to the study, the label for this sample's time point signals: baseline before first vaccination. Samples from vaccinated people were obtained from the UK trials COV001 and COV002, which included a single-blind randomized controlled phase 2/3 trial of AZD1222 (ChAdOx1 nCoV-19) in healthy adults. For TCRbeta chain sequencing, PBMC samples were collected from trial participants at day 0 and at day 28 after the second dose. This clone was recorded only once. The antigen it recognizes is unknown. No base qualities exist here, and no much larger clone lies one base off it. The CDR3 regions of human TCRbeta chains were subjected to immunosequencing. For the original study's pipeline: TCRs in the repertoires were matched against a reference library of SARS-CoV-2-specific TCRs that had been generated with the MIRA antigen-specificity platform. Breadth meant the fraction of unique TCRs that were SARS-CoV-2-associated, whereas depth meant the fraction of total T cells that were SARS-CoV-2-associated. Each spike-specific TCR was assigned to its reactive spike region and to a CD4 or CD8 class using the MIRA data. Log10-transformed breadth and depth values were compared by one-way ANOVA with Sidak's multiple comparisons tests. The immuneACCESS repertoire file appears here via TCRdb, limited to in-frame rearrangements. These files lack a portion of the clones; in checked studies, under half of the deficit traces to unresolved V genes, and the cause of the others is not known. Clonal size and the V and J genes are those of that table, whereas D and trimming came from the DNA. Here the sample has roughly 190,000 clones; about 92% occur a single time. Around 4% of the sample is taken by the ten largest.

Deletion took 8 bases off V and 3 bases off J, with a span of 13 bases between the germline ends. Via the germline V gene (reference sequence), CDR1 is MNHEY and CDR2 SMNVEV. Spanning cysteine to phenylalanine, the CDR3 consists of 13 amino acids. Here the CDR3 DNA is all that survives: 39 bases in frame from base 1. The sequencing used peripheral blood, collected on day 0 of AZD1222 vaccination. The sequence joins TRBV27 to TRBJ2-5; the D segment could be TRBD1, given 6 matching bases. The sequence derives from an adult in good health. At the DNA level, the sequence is TGTGCCAGCTCCCGGGACATCAAAGAGACCCAGTACTTC. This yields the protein CASSRDIKETQYF.